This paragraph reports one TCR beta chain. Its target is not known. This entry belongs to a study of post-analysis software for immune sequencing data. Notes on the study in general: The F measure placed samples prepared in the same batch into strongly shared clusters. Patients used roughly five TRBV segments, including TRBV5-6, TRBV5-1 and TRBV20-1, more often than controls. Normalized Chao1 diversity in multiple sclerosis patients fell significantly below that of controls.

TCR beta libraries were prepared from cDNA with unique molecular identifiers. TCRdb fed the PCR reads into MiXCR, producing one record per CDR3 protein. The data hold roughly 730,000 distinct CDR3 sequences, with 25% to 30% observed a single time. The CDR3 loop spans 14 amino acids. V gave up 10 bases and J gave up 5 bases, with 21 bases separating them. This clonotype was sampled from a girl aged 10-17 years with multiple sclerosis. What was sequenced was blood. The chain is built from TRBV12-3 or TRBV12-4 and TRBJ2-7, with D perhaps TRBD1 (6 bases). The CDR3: CATNPPGDSHEQYF. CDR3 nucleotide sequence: TGTGCCACCAACCCCCCAGGGGATTCCCACGAGCAGTACTTC.